What follows are 16 T cell receptor beta chains derived from one specimen sequenced in a study of Ad26.COV2.S vaccination and SARS-CoV-2 variants. Some clones are missing from TCRdb's copy, which holds only in-frame ones; the method was immunoSEQ multiplex PCR. This table has approximately 250,000 clones, about 83% appearing once. Sample treatment: around 19 received Ad26.COV2.S at low or high dose, single or two shots; several received placebo; per-sample allocation not given. Repertoires come from day 63 after the first vaccine or placebo injection. The source material was peripheral blood, sampled in a trial of Ad26.COV2.S vaccine versus placebo. These receptor sequences come from a person aged 18 to 59 who received the Ad26.COV2.S COVID-19 vaccine or a placebo.

V is TRBV5-4 and J is TRBJ2-3; TRBD2 might be the D (5 bases). The germline CDR1 and CDR2 sequences are SGHNT and YYREEE (reference sequence). This CDR3 has 15 amino acids. Trimming left V 2 bases short and J 2 bases short, with 12 bases between. The CDR3 coding sequence is TGTGCCAGCAGCTTAGCGCAGCGGTCCACAGATACGCAGTATTTT. It yields the protein CASSLAQRSTDTQYF.

This CDR3 is CASSQYAAGGARNIQYF. CDR3 sequence (DNA): TGTGCCAGCAGCCAGTATGCCGCGGGAGGGGCGAGGAACATTCAGTACTTC. The chain uses TRBV14 and TRBJ2-4, with TRBD2 matching 9 bases. With 3 bases clipped from V and 7 bases from J, the junction kept 13 bases outside the gene matches. The CDR3 extends over 17 amino acids. Germline CDR1 reads SGHDN; CDR2 reads FVKESK. Full variable domain (remainder filled in from reference TRBV14 and TRBJ2-4): EAGVTQFPSHSVIEKGQTVTLRCDPISGHDNLYWYRRVMGKEIKFLLHFVKESKQDESGMPNNRFLAERTGGTYSTLKVQPAELEDSGVYFCASSQYAAGGARNIQYFGAGTRLSVL.

The chain combines TRBV6-1 with TRBJ2-6, with D perhaps matching TRBD2 (6 bases). Germline CDR1 reads MNHNS; CDR2 reads SASEGT. The CDR3 is 18 amino acids. Trimming shortened V by 4 bases and J by 0 bases, and 16 bases separated the two germline ends. The CDR3 region is CASSGRGGLFSGANVLTF. CDR3 bases: TGTGCCAGCAGTGGACGGGGAGGACTGTTCTCTGGGGCCAACGTCCTGACTTTC.

The J gene is TRBJ1-5, the V gene TRBV29-1; the match to TRBD1 covers 7 bases. CDR1 and CDR2 from the germline V gene are SQVTM and ANQGSEA. The V segment lost 6 bases and the J segment 5 bases; nucleotides outside the gene matches: 7. The CDR3 has 13 residues. CDR3 DNA: TGCAGCGTCTCACCTGGGACAGATCAGCCCCAGCATTTT. The encoded protein is CSVSPGTDQPQHF.

This clone was found a few times. The chain joins TRBV4-2 to TRBJ2-4; 11 nucleotides align to TRBD1. The CDR3 consists of 16 residues. With V trimmed by 0 bases and J by 8 bases, 6 bases remained unmatched. CDR1 and CDR2 (germline): LGHNA, YNFKEQ. The CDR3: CASSQDTGQGADIQYF. In DNA form, the CDR3 reads TGTGCCAGCAGCCAAGATACAGGACAGGGGGCGGACATTCAGTACTTC.

Only one count was recorded for this clone. The CDR3 nucleotides read TGTGCCTGGAGTCAGGGACAGGACGGGGAGACCCAGTACTTC. It codes for CAWSQGQDGETQYF. The gene calls are TRBV30 and TRBJ2-5; 8 nucleotides match TRBD1. The CDR3 spans 14 residues. Germline assignment: CDR1 GTSNPN and CDR2 SVGIG (reference sequence). With V trimmed by 2 bases and J by 5 bases, 7 bases remained unmatched.

The chain links TRBV7-9 to TRBJ2-7; perhaps D is TRBD1 or TRBD2 (5 bases each). Germline V CDR1 and CDR2: SEHNR, FQNEAQ (reference sequence). The CDR3 is 14 residues long. Trimming left V 5 bases short and J 5 bases short, with 16 bases between. CDR3 residues: CASSPYGTSDEQYV. CDR3 sequence (DNA): TGTGCCAGCAGCCCATACGGGACCTCTGACGAGCAGTACGTC.

The rearrangement uses TRBV19 and TRBJ1-1, with TRBD1 matching 9 bases. Germline assignment: CDR1 LNHDA and CDR2 SQIVND (reference sequence). CDR3 length equals 13 residues. After removal of 8 bases from V and 3 bases from J, the junction contained 4 bases not matched to a gene. Here the CDR3 DNA reads TGTGCCAGTTCTCGGGACAGGGACACTGAAGCTTTCTTT. Translated, it gives CASSRDRDTEAFF.

V gene TRBV19 combines with J gene TRBJ2-1; no clear D. Between the trimmed V and J ends, which lost 3 bases and 0 bases, there was a span of 15 bases. Germline loops: CDR1 LNHDA, CDR2 SQIVND (reference sequence). The length of the CDR3 is 17 residues. The CDR3 spells CASSMRWGSSSYNEQFF. CDR3 in DNA: TGTGCCAGTAGTATGAGGTGGGGTTCGAGCTCCTACAATGAGCAGTTCTTC. The entire variable domain, with the rest obtained from reference TRBV19 and TRBJ2-1, is as follows: DGGITQSPKYLFRKEGQNVTLSCEQNLNHDAMYWYRQDPGQGLRLIYYSQIVNDFQKGDIAEGYSVSREKKESFPLTVTSAQKNPTAFYLCASSMRWGSSSYNEQFFGPGTRLTVL.

The rearrangement uses TRBV19 and TRBJ1-1; D possibly corresponds to TRBD1 (6 bases). Germline CDR1 reads LNHDA; CDR2 reads SQIVND (reference sequence). The CDR3 consists of 14 residues. Trimming took off 7 bases at V and 0 bases at J, with 12 bases between the two ends. Written as DNA, the CDR3 is TGTGCCAGTAACACAGGGTGGGTGAACACTGAAGCTTTCTTT. Translation gives CASNTGWVNTEAFF.

The chain links TRBV4-3 to TRBJ2-2, with D tentatively TRBD1 (6 bases). The CDR3 sequence is 15 residues long. V gave up 4 bases and J gave up 5 bases, with 14 bases separating them. The germline gives CDR1 LGHNA, CDR2 YSLEER. Written as DNA, the CDR3 is TGCGCCAGCAGCCTTTCTCTAACAGGGACCGGGGAGCTGTTTTTT. Its protein is CASSLSLTGTGELFF.

The rearrangement uses TRBV14 and TRBJ1-1; unclear D gene. Germline V gives CDR1 SGHDN, CDR2 FVKESK. This CDR3 spans 11 amino acids. Trimming shortened V by 1 base and J by 8 bases, and 5 bases separated the two germline ends. The CDR3 DNA follows: TGTGCCAGCAGCCAAGGAGGGGAAGCTTTCTTT. It codes for CASSQGGEAFF.

This clone was detected only a few times. This chain uses TRBV14 with TRBJ1-2; the D is unclear. This CDR3 is 15 amino acids long. Germline assignment: CDR1 SGHDN and CDR2 FVKESK. With 4 bases removed from V and 4 bases from J, the gap between germline ends came to 16 bases. The CDR3 sequence is CASSRRAGGTYGYTF. The CDR3 DNA sequence: TGTGCCAGCAGCCGACGCGCAGGTGGTACCTATGGCTACACCTTC.

This chain joins TRBV6-5 and TRBJ2-3; D is perhaps TRBD1 or TRBD2 (5 bases each). The V and J ends lost 5 bases and 0 bases respectively, with 9 bases between them. Looked up from germline, CDR1 is MNHEY and CDR2 is SVGAGI. There are 14 residues in the CDR3. The CDR3 DNA is TGTGCCAGCAGTCGGGACCCGAGCACAGATACGCAGTATTTT. It encodes CASSRDPSTDTQYF.

V is TRBV5-1 and J is TRBJ2-1, with TRBD2 as a possible D gene (5 bases). Germline loops: CDR1 SGHRS, CDR2 YFSETQ. The CDR3 is 15 amino acids. Trimming pared 1 base from V and 4 bases from J, leaving 12 bases between. In DNA form, the CDR3 reads TGCGCCAGCAGCTTGACTGGGGAGTATTACAATGAGCAGTTCTTC. Its translation: CASSLTGEYYNEQFF.

J is TRBJ2-4 and V is TRBV6-5; D uncertain. V lost 7 bases and J 0 bases, leaving 10 bases between the germline ends. Looked up from germline, CDR1 is MNHEY and CDR2 is SVGAGI. The CDR3 runs 14 residues. As DNA, the CDR3 is TGTGCCAGCAAGTCCCCCCTAGCCAAAAACATTCAGTACTTC. Its translation is CASKSPLAKNIQYF.